What follows are 8 T cell receptor beta chains derived from one specimen sequenced in a study of post-analysis software for immune sequencing data (dated by TCRdb to between 2014 and 2016). The investigation overall reported the following: Patients showed significantly higher frequencies than controls for about 5 TRBV segments, among them TRBV5-6, TRBV5-1 and TRBV20-1.

Antigens for these TCRs are unknown. Receptor amplification or capture employed PCR. Sequencing was performed on an Illumina HiSeq 2500. Unique molecular identifiers were incorporated into TCR beta cDNA libraries to reduce PCR and sequencing biases. TCRdb trimmed public reads at Q25 via fastp, called clones via MiXCR and kept in-frame beta chains. Rows are combined by CDR3 protein, so each entry shows the most common genes and DNA. The sample table shows approximately 730,000 distinct CDR3 sequences, and 25% to 30% are seen once. 0.56% of the sample is held by the ten biggest clonotypes. The sample taken for sequencing was blood. The receptors come from a girl between 5 and 17 years old with multiple sclerosis.

The J gene is TRBJ1-2, the V gene TRBV7-2; no definite D call. The CDR3 loop spans 13 amino acids. V was pared by 6 bases and J by 4 bases, with 12 bases between. Germline V CDR1 and CDR2: SGHTA, FQGNSA. CDR3 sequence: CASRIRLGYGYTF. For the CDR3, the DNA is TGTGCCAGCAGAATTAGACTGGGCTATGGCTACACCTTC.

This clonotype turned up a few times. The V call is TRBV5-6, the J call TRBJ2-1; tentative D call: TRBD1 (6 bases). The germline V gene encodes CDR1 SGHDT and CDR2 YYEEEE. The CDR3 loop spans 16 amino acids. With 2 bases removed from V and 4 bases from J, the gap between germline ends came to 16 bases. The chain's CDR3 is CASSFRKQGRYNEQFF. Here the CDR3 DNA reads TGTGCCAGCAGCTTTCGTAAGCAGGGGCGATACAATGAGCAGTTCTTC.

The chain joins TRBV7-2 to TRBJ1-1; the match to TRBD1 covers 8 bases. V shed 6 bases, J shed 2 bases, and the junction held 8 bases outside the gene matches. This CDR3 contains 15 residues. Germline lookup yields CDR1 SGHTA and CDR2 FQGNSA. The CDR3 here is CASRRTGQANTEAFF. The DNA for the CDR3 is TGTGCCAGCAGGCGTACGGGACAGGCAAACACTGAAGCTTTCTTT. The variable domain in full, completed from reference TRBV7-2 and TRBJ1-1, reads GAGVSQSPSNKVTEKGKDVELRCDPISGHTALYWYRQSLGQGLEFLIYFQGNSAPDKSGLPSDRFSAERTGGSVSTLTIQRTQQEDSAVYLCASRRTGQANTEAFFGQGTRLTVV.

This clonotype has only a few counts. The chain joins TRBV4-3 to TRBJ2-1; D tentatively fits TRBD1 or TRBD2 (6 bases each). The CDR3 runs to 15 residues. Trimming left V 0 bases short and J 8 bases short, with 14 bases between. The germline gives CDR1 LGHNA, CDR2 YSLEER. In DNA form, the CDR3 reads TGCGCCAGCAGCCAAGAGACTAGGGGGTTCCATGAGCAGTTCTTC. Its protein product is CASSQETRGFHEQFF.

This clonotype was seen only a few times. This chain connects TRBV5-1 to TRBJ2-1; possible D gene TRBD1, 5 bases. This CDR3 comprises 13 residues. Germline CDR1 SGHRS, CDR2 YFSETQ. Trimming took off 2 bases at V and 9 bases at J, with 12 bases between the two ends. The CDR3 DNA follows: TGCGCCAGCAGCTTCCGTAGACAGACTGAGCAGTTCTTC. Amino acid sequence: CASSFRRQTEQFF.

This clonotype has a handful of counts. Here the CDR3 reads CASSQDGPAAGFASTDTQYF. The CDR3 nucleotides are TGTGCCAGCAGCCAAGATGGTCCAGCGGCCGGCTTCGCTAGCACAGATACGCAGTATTTT. The chain links TRBV4-2 to TRBJ2-3, with D possibly being TRBD2 (5 bases). The CDR3 extends over 20 amino acids. Germline V gene data show CDR1 as LGHNA and CDR2 as YNFKEQ. With 0 bases removed from V and 0 bases from J, the gap between germline ends came to 22 bases.

This clonotype has only a few counts. CDR3 nucleotides: TGTGCCAGCAGTTCCATTACGCAGTATTTT. Translation: CASSSITQYF. The chain links TRBV28 to TRBJ2-3; D gene ambiguous. The CDR3 totals 10 residues. Germline CDR1 MDHEN, CDR2 SYDVKM. Trimming stripped 4 bases from V and 8 bases from J, with 4 bases between.

The V gene is TRBV5-1, the J gene TRBJ2-1; tentative D call: TRBD1 (6 bases). The germline V and J ends were trimmed by 0 bases and 9 bases, with 10 bases remaining between them. There are 13 residues in the CDR3. CDR1 SGHRS and CDR2 YFSETQ come from the germline V gene. CDR3 amino acids: CASSLDTRGEQFF. CDR3 nucleotides: TGCGCCAGCAGCTTGGATACCAGGGGTGAGCAGTTCTTC.